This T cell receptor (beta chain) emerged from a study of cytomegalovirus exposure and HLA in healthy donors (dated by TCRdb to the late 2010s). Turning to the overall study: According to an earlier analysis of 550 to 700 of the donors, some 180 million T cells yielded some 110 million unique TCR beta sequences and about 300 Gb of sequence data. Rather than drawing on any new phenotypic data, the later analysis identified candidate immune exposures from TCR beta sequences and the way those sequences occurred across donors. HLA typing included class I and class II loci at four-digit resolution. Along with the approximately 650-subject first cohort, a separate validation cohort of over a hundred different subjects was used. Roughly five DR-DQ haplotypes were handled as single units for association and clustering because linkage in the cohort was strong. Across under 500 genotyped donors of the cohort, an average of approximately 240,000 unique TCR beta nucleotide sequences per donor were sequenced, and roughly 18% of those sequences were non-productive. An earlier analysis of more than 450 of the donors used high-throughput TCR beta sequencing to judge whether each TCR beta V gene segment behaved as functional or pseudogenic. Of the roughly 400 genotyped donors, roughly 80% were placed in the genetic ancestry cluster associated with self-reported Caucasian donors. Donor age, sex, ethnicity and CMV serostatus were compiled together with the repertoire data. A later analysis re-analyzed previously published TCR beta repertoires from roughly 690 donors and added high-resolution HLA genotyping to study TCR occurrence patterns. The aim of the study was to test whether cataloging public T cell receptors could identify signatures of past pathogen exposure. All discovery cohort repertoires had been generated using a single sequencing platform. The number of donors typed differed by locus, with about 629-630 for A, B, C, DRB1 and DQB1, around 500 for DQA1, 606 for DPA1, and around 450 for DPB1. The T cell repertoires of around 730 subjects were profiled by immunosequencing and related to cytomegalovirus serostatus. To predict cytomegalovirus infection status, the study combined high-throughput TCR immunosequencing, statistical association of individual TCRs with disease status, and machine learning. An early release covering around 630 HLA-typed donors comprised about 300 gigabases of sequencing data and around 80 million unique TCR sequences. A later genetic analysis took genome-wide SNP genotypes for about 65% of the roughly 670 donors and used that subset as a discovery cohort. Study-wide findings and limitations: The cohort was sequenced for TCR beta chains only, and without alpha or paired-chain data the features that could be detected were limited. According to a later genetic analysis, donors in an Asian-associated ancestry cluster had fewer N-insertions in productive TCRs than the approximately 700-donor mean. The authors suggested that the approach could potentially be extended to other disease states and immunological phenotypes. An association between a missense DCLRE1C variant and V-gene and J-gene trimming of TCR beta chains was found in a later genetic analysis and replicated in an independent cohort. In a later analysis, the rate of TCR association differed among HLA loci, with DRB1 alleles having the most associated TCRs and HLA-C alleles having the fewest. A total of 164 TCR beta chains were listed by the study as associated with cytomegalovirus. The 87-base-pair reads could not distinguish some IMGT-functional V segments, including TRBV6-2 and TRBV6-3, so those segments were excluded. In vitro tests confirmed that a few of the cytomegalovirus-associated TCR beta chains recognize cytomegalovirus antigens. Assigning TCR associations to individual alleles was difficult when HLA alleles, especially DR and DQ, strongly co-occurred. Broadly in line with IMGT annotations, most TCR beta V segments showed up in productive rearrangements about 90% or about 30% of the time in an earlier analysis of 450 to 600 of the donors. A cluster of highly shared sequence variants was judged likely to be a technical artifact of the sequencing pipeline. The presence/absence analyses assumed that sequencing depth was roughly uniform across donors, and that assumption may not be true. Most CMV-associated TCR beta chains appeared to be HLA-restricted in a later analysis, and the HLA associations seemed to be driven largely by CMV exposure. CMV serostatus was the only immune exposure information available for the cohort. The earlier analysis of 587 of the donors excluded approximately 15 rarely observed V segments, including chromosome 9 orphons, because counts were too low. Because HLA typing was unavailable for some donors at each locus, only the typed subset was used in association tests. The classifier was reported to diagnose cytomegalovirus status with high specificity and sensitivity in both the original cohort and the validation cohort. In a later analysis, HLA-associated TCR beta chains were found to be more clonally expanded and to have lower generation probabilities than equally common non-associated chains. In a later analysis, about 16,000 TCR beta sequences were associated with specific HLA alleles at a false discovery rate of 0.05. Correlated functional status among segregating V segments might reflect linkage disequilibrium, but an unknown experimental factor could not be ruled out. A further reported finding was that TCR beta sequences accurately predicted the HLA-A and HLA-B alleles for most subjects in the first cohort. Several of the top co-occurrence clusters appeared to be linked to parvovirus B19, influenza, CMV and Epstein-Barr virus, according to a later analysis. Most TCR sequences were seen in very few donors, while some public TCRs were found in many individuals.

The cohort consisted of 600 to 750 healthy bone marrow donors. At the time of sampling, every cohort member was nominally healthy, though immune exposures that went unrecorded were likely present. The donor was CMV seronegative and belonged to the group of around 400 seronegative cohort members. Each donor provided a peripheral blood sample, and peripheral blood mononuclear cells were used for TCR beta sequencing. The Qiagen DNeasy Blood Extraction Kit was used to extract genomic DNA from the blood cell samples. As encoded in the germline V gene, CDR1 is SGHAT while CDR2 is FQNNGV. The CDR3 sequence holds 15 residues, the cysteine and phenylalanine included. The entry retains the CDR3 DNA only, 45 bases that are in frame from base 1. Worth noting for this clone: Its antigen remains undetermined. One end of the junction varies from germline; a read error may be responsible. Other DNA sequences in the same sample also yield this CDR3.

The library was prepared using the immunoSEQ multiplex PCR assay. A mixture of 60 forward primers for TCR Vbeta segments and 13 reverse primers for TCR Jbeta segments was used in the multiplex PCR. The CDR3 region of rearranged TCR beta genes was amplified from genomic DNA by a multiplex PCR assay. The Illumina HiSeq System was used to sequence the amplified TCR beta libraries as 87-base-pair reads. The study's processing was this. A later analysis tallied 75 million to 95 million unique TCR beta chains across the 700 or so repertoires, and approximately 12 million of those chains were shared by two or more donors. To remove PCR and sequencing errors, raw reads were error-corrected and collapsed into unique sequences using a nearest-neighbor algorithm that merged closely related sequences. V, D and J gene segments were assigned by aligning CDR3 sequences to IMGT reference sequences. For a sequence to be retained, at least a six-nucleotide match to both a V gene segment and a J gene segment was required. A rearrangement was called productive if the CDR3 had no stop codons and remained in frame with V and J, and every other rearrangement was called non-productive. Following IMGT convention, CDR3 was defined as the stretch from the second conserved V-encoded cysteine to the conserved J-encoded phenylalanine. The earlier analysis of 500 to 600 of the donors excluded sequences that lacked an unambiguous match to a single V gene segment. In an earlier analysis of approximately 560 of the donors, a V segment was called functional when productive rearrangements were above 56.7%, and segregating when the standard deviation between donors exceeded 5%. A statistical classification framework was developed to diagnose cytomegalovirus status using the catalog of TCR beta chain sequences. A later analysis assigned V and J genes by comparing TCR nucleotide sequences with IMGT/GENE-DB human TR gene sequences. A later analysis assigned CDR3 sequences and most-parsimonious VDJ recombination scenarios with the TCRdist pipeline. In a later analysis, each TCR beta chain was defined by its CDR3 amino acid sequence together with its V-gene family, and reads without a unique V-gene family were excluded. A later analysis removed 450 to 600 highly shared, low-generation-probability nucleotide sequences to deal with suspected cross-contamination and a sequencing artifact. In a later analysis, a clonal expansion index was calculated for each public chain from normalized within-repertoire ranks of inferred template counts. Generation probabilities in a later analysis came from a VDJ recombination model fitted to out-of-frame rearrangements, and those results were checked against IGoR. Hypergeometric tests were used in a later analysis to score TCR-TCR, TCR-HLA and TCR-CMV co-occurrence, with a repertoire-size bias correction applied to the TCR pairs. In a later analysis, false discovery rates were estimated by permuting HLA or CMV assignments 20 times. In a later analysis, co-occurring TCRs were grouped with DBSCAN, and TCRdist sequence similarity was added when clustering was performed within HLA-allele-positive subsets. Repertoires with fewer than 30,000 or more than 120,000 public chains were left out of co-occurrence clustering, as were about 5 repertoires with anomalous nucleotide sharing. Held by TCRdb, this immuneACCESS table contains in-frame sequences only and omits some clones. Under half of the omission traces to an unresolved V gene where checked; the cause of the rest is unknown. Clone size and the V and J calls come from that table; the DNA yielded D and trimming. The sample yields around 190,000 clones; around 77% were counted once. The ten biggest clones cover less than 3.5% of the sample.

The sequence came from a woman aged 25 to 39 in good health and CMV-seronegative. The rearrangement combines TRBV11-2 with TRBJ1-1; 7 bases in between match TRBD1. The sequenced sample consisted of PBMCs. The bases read TGTGCTAGCAGCTCACCCGGGACAGCGAACACTGAAGCTTTCTTT. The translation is CASSSPGTANTEAFF.